Following are 23 T cell receptor beta chains from one sample sequenced in a study of post-analysis software for immune sequencing data. Study results and caveats: Roughly five TRBV segments appeared more often in patients than in controls, and TRBV5-6, TRBV5-1 and TRBV20-1 were among these.

Their antigens are not known. Incorporated into the TCR beta cDNA libraries were unique molecular identifiers, which served to reduce PCR and sequencing biases. One entry per CDR3 protein, called by TCRdb with MiXCR from the PCR reads. This table holds 800,000 to 950,000 distinct CDR3 sequences, about 57% found once. The sequencing sample was made of blood. These receptors were taken from a girl under 18 with multiple sclerosis.

This chain connects TRBV3-1 to TRBJ2-7, with 12 nucleotides matching TRBD2. V lost 3 bases to trimming and J lost 3 bases; unmatched junction nucleotides: 6. The CDR3 is made up of 16 amino acids. Germline V lookup: CDR1 LGHDT, CDR2 YNNKEL (reference sequence). The CDR3 DNA sequence: TGTGCCAGCAGCCAGCCGGGACTAGCGGGCATCTACGAGCAGTACTTC. Translated, it gives CASSQPGLAGIYEQYF.

This clonotype was observed a few times. The chain couples TRBV29-1 to TRBJ2-1; 7 positions agree with TRBD2. The V gene end was trimmed by 5 bases and the J gene end by 6 bases; junction bases not matched to a gene: 7. CDR3 size: 13 residues. Germline CDR1 is SQVTM and CDR2 is ANQGSEA. CDR3 sequence reads: CSVLAGAPNEQFF. The CDR3 DNA reads TGCAGCGTTCTGGCGGGAGCCCCCAATGAGCAGTTCTTC.

This chain uses TRBV29-1 with TRBJ2-7; D could derive from TRBD1 or TRBD2 (5 bases each). Matching the DNA end better, TRBJ2-5 makes the J call doubtful. This CDR3 contains 14 residues. The germline CDR1 and CDR2 sequences are SQVTM and ANQGSEA. The CDR3 nucleotides are TGCAGCGTCGATTCCGGGGCCGACGCTCCGACCCAGTACTTC. This encodes CSVDSGADAPTQYF.

This clonotype has only a few counts. This chain joins TRBV12-3 or TRBV12-4 and TRBJ2-1, with a possible D match to TRBD2 (5 bases). The CDR3 length is 18 residues. V lost 5 bases to trimming and J lost 2 bases, with 22 bases between them. CDR3 amino acids: CASSPLALAGLTYNEQFF. The CDR3 DNA sequence: TGTGCCAGCAGTCCCCTAGCTCTGGCGGGCCTCACCTACAATGAGCAGTTCTTC.

The V and J genes are TRBV29-1 and TRBJ2-7, with 9 positions matching TRBD2. The CDR3 has 15 amino acids. CDR1 SQVTM and CDR2 ANQGSEA come from the germline V gene. Trimming took 5 bases from V and 7 from J; bases not matched to a gene: 15. The CDR3 sequence: CSVILREGSYNEQYF. CDR3 in DNA: TGCAGCGTTATATTGCGGGAGGGGTCCTACAATGAGCAGTACTTC.

This clonotype came up a few times. This chain uses TRBV7-9 with TRBJ2-7, with D possibly being TRBD2 (7 bases). Germline CDR1 is SEHNR and CDR2 is FQNEAQ (reference sequence). This CDR3 spans 13 amino acids. The germline V and J ends were trimmed by 5 bases and 5 bases, with 13 bases remaining between them. CDR3 in DNA: TGTGCCAGCAGCGGTCGGGGGGCTAACGAGCAGTACTTC. Protein: CASSGRGANEQYF.

The rearrangement joins TRBV20-1 to TRBJ2-7; 9 nucleotides line up with TRBD1. The CDR3 has 16 amino acids. Trimming at V came to 0 bases and at J to 7 bases, leaving 13 bases not matched to a gene. CDR1 and CDR2 (germline): DFQATT, SNEGSKA (reference sequence). DNA for the CDR3: TGCAGTGCTAGAGATCCCCGGGACAGGGTAACCGGGGAGCAGTACTTC. Its protein is CSARDPRDRVTGEQYF.

This clonotype was counted between two and nine times. The DNA for the CDR3 is TGTGCCAGCAGCTCGGGGGGAATCTCTGGGGCCAACGTCCTGACTTTC. It encodes CASSSGGISGANVLTF. The chain joins TRBV7-9 to TRBJ2-6; the match to TRBD2 covers 7 bases. The J segment lost 0 bases and the V segment lost 4 bases, leaving 3 bases of the junction unmatched. This CDR3 region has 16 residues. Germline V gives CDR1 SEHNR, CDR2 FQNEAQ (reference sequence).

The V call is TRBV12-3 or TRBV12-4, the J call TRBJ2-3; 14 bases align to TRBD2. Germline trimming cut 6 bases from V and 3 bases from J; bases unmatched to any gene: 8. The CDR3 extends over 17 amino acids. The CDR3 region is CASSLLRTSGRTDTQYF. The CDR3, as DNA: TGTGCCAGCAGCCTCCTTCGGACTAGCGGGAGGACAGATACGCAGTATTTT.

The chain has TRBV7-2 and TRBJ1-2; D not certain. The germline CDR1 and CDR2 sequences are SGHTA and FQGNSA. Trimming shortened V by 4 bases and J by 0 bases, and 12 bases separated the two germline ends. The CDR3 is 15 amino acids. This CDR3 is CASSSVGRSNYGYTF. The CDR3 bases are TGTGCCAGCAGCTCCGTTGGCAGGTCTAACTATGGCTACACCTTC. The full variable domain, completed using reference TRBV7-2 and TRBJ1-2, is GAGVSQSPSNKVTEKGKDVELRCDPISGHTALYWYRQSLGQGLEFLIYFQGNSAPDKSGLPSDRFSAERTGGSVSTLTIQRTQQEDSAVYLCASSSVGRSNYGYTFGSGTRLTVV.

CDR3 in DNA: TGCAGCGTTTCCGGGACTAGCGGGAGGGAGCAGTACTTC. Translation gives CSVSGTSGREQYF. This chain joins TRBV29-1 and TRBJ2-4; TRBD2 matches 16 bases. The CDR3 sequence is 13 residues long. Looked up from germline, CDR1 is SQVTM and CDR2 is ANQGSEA. The trim removed 5 bases at V and 13 bases at J, leaving 5 bases unmatched. The full variable domain, completed using reference TRBV29-1 and TRBJ2-4, is SAVISQKPSRDICQRGTSLTIQCQVDSQVTMMFWYRQQPGQSLTLIATANQGSEATYESGFVIDKFPISRPNLTFSTLTVSNMSPEDSSIYLCSVSGTSGREQYFGAGTRLSVL.

CDR3 bases: TGTGCCAGCACTATTACTAGCGGGAGTTCCTACGAGCAGTACTTC. This gives the protein CASTITSGSSYEQYF. The V and J genes are TRBV28 and TRBJ2-7; 11 positions agree with TRBD2. Unmatched junction bases numbered 6, after V lost 7 bases and J lost 1 base. From germline, CDR1 is MDHEN and CDR2 SYDVKM. The CDR3 is 15 residues long.

The rearrangement joins TRBV27 to TRBJ2-4; TRBD2 matches 8 bases. The J call may not be correct, given that the DNA end is closer to TRBJ2-7. CDR1 MNHEY and CDR2 SMNVEV come from the germline V gene (reference sequence). The CDR3 has 14 amino acids. CDR3 coding DNA: TGTGCCAGCAGCCGTAGCGGGGCCAGCTACGAGCAGTACTTC. Amino acids: CASSRSGASYEQYF.

This clonotype appeared a few times. This chain connects TRBV7-9 to TRBJ2-5; D is tentatively TRBD1 or TRBD2 (5 bases each). The J call may be mistaken, given a closer DNA end match to TRBJ2-7. The CDR3 loop spans 12 amino acids. Germline V lookup: CDR1 SEHNR, CDR2 FQNEAQ (reference sequence). The CDR3: CASSPGTLEQYF. The CDR3 region has the DNA TGTGCCAGCAGCCCCGGGACCCTCGAGCAGTACTTC.

The chain has TRBV7-6 and TRBJ2-2, with 7 nucleotides matching TRBD2. Germline lookup yields CDR1 SGHVS and CDR2 FNYEAQ. V was pared by 6 bases and J by 1 base, with 8 bases of the junction left unmatched. CDR3 size: 16 residues. CDR3 loop: CASSSSGTRNTGELFF. In DNA, the CDR3 is TGTGCCAGCAGTTCGAGCGGGACGCGGAACACCGGGGAGCTGTTTTTT.

This clonotype showed up just a few times. This chain uses TRBV7-8 with TRBJ2-7; TRBD1 is a possible D gene (5 bases). Germline CDR1 is SGHVS and CDR2 is FQNEAQ. The ends were cut back, 7 bases at V and 5 bases at J, with 15 bases in the middle. CDR3 size: 13 residues. In DNA, the CDR3 is TGTGCCAGCACCTCAGGGCTTCGCAACGAGCAGTACTTC. It codes for CASTSGLRNEQYF.

This clonotype was found a few times. J is TRBJ1-6 and V is TRBV7-6; D is unresolved. The CDR3 is 13 amino acids. Germline CDR1 and CDR2: SGHVS and FNYEAQ. Trimming removed 1 base at V and 10 bases at J, with 8 bases between. The CDR3 nucleotides are TGTGCCAGCAGCTTAGGTTCTTTATCACCCCTCCACTTT. This translates into CASSLGSLSPLHF.

This chain joins TRBV20-1 and TRBJ2-1; 11 bases agree with TRBD2. V shed 2 bases, J shed 3 bases, and the junction held 6 bases outside the gene matches. The CDR3 loop spans 16 amino acids. From germline, CDR1 is DFQATT and CDR2 SNEGSKA (reference sequence). CDR3 coding DNA: TGCAGTGCTAGACCTAGCGGGGGGCGCTTCTACAATGAGCAGTTCTTC. Its protein is CSARPSGGRFYNEQFF.

This clonotype was observed at least ten times. The rearrangement joins TRBV4-2 to TRBJ2-1; D is uncertain. With 7 bases removed from V and 7 bases from J, the gap between germline ends came to 17 bases. The V gene's germline CDR1 is LGHNA and CDR2 YNFKEQ. This CDR3 region has 14 residues. CDR3 region: CASTPSALRNEQFF. Here the CDR3 DNA reads TGTGCCAGCACCCCGTCAGCTCTAAGGAATGAGCAGTTCTTC.

The chain recombines TRBV18 with TRBJ2-7; D perhaps matches TRBD1 (7 bases). V was shortened by 3 bases and J by 2 bases, with 14 bases between the two germline ends. This CDR3 is built from 15 residues. CDR1 and CDR2 (germline): KGHSH, LQKENI. The CDR3, as DNA: TGTGCCAGCTCACCCTGGCAGGGGGGACCCTACGAGCAGTACTTC. Residues: CASSPWQGGPYEQYF.

The rearrangement uses TRBV18 and TRBJ2-7, with TRBD2 matching 12 bases. The tail of the sequence fits TRBJ2-5 better, so the J call may be wrong. CDR1 is KGHSH, CDR2 LQKENI, per germline. The CDR3 covers 21 residues. CDR3 in DNA: TGTGCCAGCTCTCCAGAATCGCCTATTCGACTAGCGGGGGCCGCCTGGGAGACCCAGTACTTC. This sequence encodes CASSPESPIRLAGAAWETQYF.

The chain employs TRBV9 and TRBJ2-7, with D perhaps assigned TRBD1 or TRBD2 (5 bases each). The CDR3 extends over 13 amino acids. CDR1 SGDLS and CDR2 YYNGEE come from the germline V gene. Trimming stripped 0 bases from V and 6 bases from J, with 10 bases between. This chain's CDR3 is CASSVAPGTEQYF. The CDR3 DNA sequence: TGTGCCAGCAGCGTAGCCCCAGGGACCGAGCAGTACTTC.

The gene calls are TRBV6-5 and TRBJ2-1; TRBD2 is a possible D gene (5 bases). The CDR3 loop spans 19 amino acids. V was cut by 1 base and J by 2 bases, with 21 bases left in between. CDR1 and CDR2 from the germline V gene are MNHEY and SVGAGI. The CDR3 protein is CASSYFPADLLEAYNEQFF. The CDR3 DNA is TGTGCCAGCAGTTACTTTCCAGCGGACCTGCTTGAAGCCTACAATGAGCAGTTCTTC.